What follows are 10 T cell receptor beta chains derived from one specimen sequenced in a study of cytomegalovirus exposure and HLA in healthy donors. 60 Vbeta and 13 Jbeta primers were used in PCR. The protocol was immunoSEQ multiplex PCR, while the TCRdb copy is restricted to in-frame clones and leaves out a portion. This table has more than 150,000 clones, about 88% appearing once. Sequencing was carried out using PBMCs. These receptors all come from a girl under three years old in good health and CMV-seronegative.

This clone was picked up a small number of times. V and J are TRBV7-2 and TRBJ2-4; the D gene is possibly TRBD1 (6 bases). The CDR3 has 15 residues. The germline V gene encodes CDR1 SGHTA and CDR2 FQGNSA. V was trimmed by 3 bases and J by 3 bases, leaving 12 bases between them. The CDR3 nucleotides read TGTGCCAGCAGCTTTCAGGGGCTAGTCAAAAACATTCAGTACTTC. Translating it yields CASSFQGLVKNIQYF.

V and J are TRBV20-1 and TRBJ2-7; D unresolved. This CDR3 contains 11 residues. The germline CDR1 and CDR2 sequences are DFQATT and SNEGSKA (reference sequence). V dropped 1 base and J dropped 4 bases, with 5 bases sitting between them. The CDR3: CSARGDYEQYF. The CDR3 DNA reads TGCAGTGCTAGAGGAGATTACGAGCAGTACTTC.

V and J are TRBV9 and TRBJ2-5; 8 bases map to TRBD2. The CDR3 loop spans 14 amino acids. V shed 0 bases, J shed 4 bases, and the junction held 2 bases outside the gene matches. Germline V gene sequence: CDR1 SGDLS, CDR2 YYNGEE. The CDR3 DNA is TGTGCCAGCAGCGTAGAGGGACTAGGAGAGACCCAGTACTTC. This codes for CASSVEGLGETQYF. Looking up the rest from reference TRBV9 and TRBJ2-5 gives the full variable domain: DSGVTQTPKHLITATGQRVTLRCSPRSGDLSVYWYQQSLDQGLQFLIQYYNGEERAKGNILERFSAQQFPDLHSELNLSSLELGDSALYFCASSVEGLGETQYFGPGTRLLVL.

In this sample, this clone turned up a few times. The chain employs TRBV27 and TRBJ1-2; D may be TRBD1 (5 bases). There are 15 residues in the CDR3. Germline CDR1 reads MNHEY; CDR2 reads SMNVEV (reference sequence). V lost 8 bases and J lost 2, with 18 bases in between. CDR3 in amino acids: CASVTRGGMNYGYTF. DNA for the CDR3: TGTGCCAGCGTTACGCGGGGGGGGATGAACTATGGCTACACCTTC.

This clone was observed once. The CDR3 is CASSYYGGETNEQFF. Written as DNA, the CDR3 is TGTGCCAGCAGTTACTATGGGGGGGAAACCAATGAGCAGTTCTTC. V gene TRBV6-6 combines with J gene TRBJ2-1, with 7 bases matching TRBD2. CDR3 length: 15 amino acids. Germline V gives CDR1 MNHNY, CDR2 SVGAGI (reference sequence). With 1 base clipped from V and 6 bases from J, the junction kept 6 bases outside the gene matches.

The chain couples TRBV7-8 to TRBJ2-7; weak D call: TRBD2 (6 bases). Trimming left V 0 bases short and J 2 bases short, with 8 bases between. Per the germline V gene, CDR1 is SGHVS and CDR2 is FQNEAQ. The length of the CDR3 is 14 residues. The CDR3 nucleotides are TGTGCCAGCAGCTTAGCGGGAGGCCCCTACGAGCAGTACTTC. It is translated as CASSLAGGPYEQYF.

This clone is a singleton in its sample. The chain joins TRBV23-1 to TRBJ2-7; a possible D gene is TRBD2 (7 bases). TRBV23-1 is an open reading frame whose function is uncertain. Trimming took 0 bases from V and 6 from J, leaving 24 bases between them. This CDR3 has 18 amino acids. This CDR3 is CASSQSVDLGGRPLEQYF. DNA for the CDR3: TGCGCCAGCAGTCAATCAGTGGATCTGGGGGGGCGCCCCCTCGAGCAGTACTTC.

V is TRBV30 and J is TRBJ1-1, with D possibly matching TRBD1 (6 bases). This CDR3 comprises 13 residues. V was clipped by 3 bases and J by 4 bases, with 12 bases between them. Germline CDR1 and CDR2: GTSNPN and SVGIG (reference sequence). The DNA of the CDR3 is TGTGCCTGGAGATTGCAAGGGGGCACTGAAGCTTTCTTT. Protein: CAWRLQGGTEAFF.

The count of this clone is one. The chain uses TRBV18 and TRBJ1-4; the match to TRBD1 covers 8 bases. J lost 6 bases, V lost 8 bases, and 8 bases had no gene match. Per the germline V gene, CDR1 is KGHSH and CDR2 is LQKENI. This CDR3 spans 14 amino acids. The CDR3 sequence is CASRRTGGDEKLFF. In nucleotides, the CDR3 is TGTGCCAGCCGCCGTACAGGGGGAGATGAAAAACTGTTTTTT.

The chain uses TRBV9 and TRBJ2-3, with unresolved D. The CDR3 loop spans 15 amino acids. Between the trimmed V and J ends, which lost 1 base and 1 base, there was a span of 10 bases. Germline V gives CDR1 SGDLS, CDR2 YYNGEE. CDR3 sequence: CASSVRFTGTDTQYF. CDR3 coding DNA: TGTGCCAGCAGCGTAAGGTTCACAGGCACAGATACGCAGTATTTT.